These 16 T cell receptor beta chains originate from one sample sequenced in a study of CD8 T cells in ankylosing spondylitis. Whole-study results and caveats: It appeared that ankylosing spondylitis blood was characterized by a TCR beta motif of several highly homologous variants.

TCRdb reprocessed the 5' RACE reads via MiXCR and lists one record per CDR3 protein. The data show over 450,000 distinct CDR3 sequences, roughly 13% seen once. No antigen has been assigned to these receptors. Sample: blood, either unsorted or a sorted T cell fraction (not recorded which). These receptor sequences come from a male donor with ankylosing spondylitis.

This clonotype was counted at least ten times. The chain carries TRBV29-1 and TRBJ2-3, with 7 positions matching TRBD2. Looked up from germline, CDR1 is SQVTM and CDR2 is ANQGSEA. With V trimmed by 0 bases and J by 5 bases, 8 bases remained unmatched. This CDR3 is built from 15 residues. CDR3 sequence: CSVEESGGEGDTQYF. CDR3 nucleotides: TGCAGCGTTGAAGAGTCGGGGGGAGAGGGAGATACGCAGTATTTT.

The genes are TRBV2 and TRBJ1-2; 8 positions match TRBD1. V shed 4 bases, J shed 7 bases, and the junction held 5 bases outside the gene matches. Germline V gene sequence: CDR1 SNHLY, CDR2 FYNNEI. The CDR3 spans 13 residues. In DNA form, the CDR3 reads TGTGCCAGCAGTGGTGAGACAGGGGTTGGCTACACCTTC. This codes for CASSGETGVGYTF.

This clonotype turned up a few times. The rearrangement links TRBV2 to TRBJ2-7; no reliable D call. There are 12 residues in the CDR3. Trimming stripped 4 bases from V and 2 bases from J, with 6 bases between. Germline V gene lookup returns CDR1 SNHLY and CDR2 FYNNEI. The CDR3 coding sequence is TGTGCCAGCAGTGGAACCCCCTACGAGCAGTACGTC. Translating gives CASSGTPYEQYV.

At least ten counts were recorded for this clonotype. V is TRBV29-1 and J is TRBJ1-2; no firm D call. Trimming stripped 7 bases from V and 4 bases from J, with 13 bases between. Germline V gene data show CDR1 as SQVTM and CDR2 as ANQGSEA. CDR3 length equals 12 residues. The CDR3 sequence is CSAEQNLYGYTF. Here the CDR3 DNA reads TGCAGCGCCGAACAGAATCTCTATGGCTACACCTTC. The variable domain in full, completed from reference TRBV29-1 and TRBJ1-2, reads SAVISQKPSRDICQRGTSLTIQCQVDSQVTMMFWYRQQPGQSLTLIATANQGSEATYESGFVIDKFPISRPNLTFSTLTVSNMSPEDSSIYLCSAEQNLYGYTFGSGTRLTVV.

The V and J genes are TRBV5-1 and TRBJ2-7, with unresolved D. Between the trimmed V and J ends, which lost 0 bases and 2 bases, there was a span of 12 bases. The CDR3 loop spans 15 amino acids. Germline lookup yields CDR1 SGHRS and CDR2 YFSETQ. The CDR3 sequence: CASSLGADPPYEQYV. For the CDR3, the DNA is TGCGCCAGCAGCTTGGGGGCCGATCCACCCTACGAGCAGTACGTC.

This clonotype was counted at least ten times. The chain employs TRBV7-2 and TRBJ2-3, with 11 positions matching TRBD2. The V gene end was trimmed by 0 bases and the J gene end by 4 bases; junction bases not matched to a gene: 9. Germline CDR1 reads SGHTA; CDR2 reads FQGNSA. The CDR3 has 18 residues. CDR3 amino acids: CASSLALLAGEAADTQYF. The CDR3 region has the DNA TGTGCCAGCAGCTTAGCCTTACTAGCGGGAGAAGCGGCAGATACGCAGTATTTT.

The V gene is TRBV5-1, the J gene TRBJ2-3, with 8 bases fitting TRBD1. The CDR3 covers 13 residues. V was pared by 4 bases and J by 6 bases, with 4 bases of the junction left unmatched. CDR1 and CDR2 from the germline V gene are SGHRS and YFSETQ. The CDR3 spells CASSGQGLDTQYF. The DNA of the CDR3 is TGCGCCAGCAGCGGACAGGGACTGGATACGCAGTATTTT.

This clonotype was detected only a few times. This chain links TRBV20-1 with TRBJ2-7, with D maybe TRBD2 (6 bases). The CDR3 loop spans 12 amino acids. Trimming removed 3 bases at V and 2 bases at J, with 8 bases between. Germline values: CDR1 DFQATT, CDR2 SNEGSKA (reference sequence). The CDR3 reads CSASRLAYEQYV. DNA of the CDR3: TGCAGTGCTAGCAGACTAGCCTACGAGCAGTACGTC.

V is TRBV7-7 and J is TRBJ2-2; 9 nucleotides match TRBD1. The trim removed 8 bases at V and 6 bases at J, leaving 4 bases unmatched. In germline, CDR1 is SSHAT, CDR2 FNYEAQ (reference sequence). The CDR3 length is 13 residues. The CDR3 region has the DNA TGTGCCAGCGGGACAGGGCTGGCCGGGGAGCTGTTTTTT. Translated: CASGTGLAGELFF.

V and J are TRBV29-1 and TRBJ1-2; D may be TRBD1 (5 bases). The CDR3 contains 13 residues. V was trimmed by 5 bases and J by 8 bases, leaving 18 bases between them. The germline V gene encodes CDR1 SQVTM and CDR2 ANQGSEA. The CDR3 here is CSVYSPGEWGYTF. In DNA form, the CDR3 reads TGCAGCGTTTACTCCCCGGGGGAGTGGGGCTACACCTTC.

The CDR3: CSASDRARGVLTF. CDR3 DNA sequence: TGCAGCGCCAGCGACAGGGCCCGAGGCGTCCTGACTTTC. V usage is TRBV29-1 and J usage is TRBJ2-6; 7 bases are shared with TRBD1. The CDR3 spans 13 residues. The germline V gene has CDR1 SQVTM and CDR2 ANQGSEA. V was clipped by 7 bases and J by 12 bases; unmatched bases: 12.

The chain employs TRBV10-1 and TRBJ2-1, with D perhaps TRBD2 (7 bases). The germline gives CDR1 WNHNN, CDR2 SYGVQD (reference sequence). Trimming shortened V by 5 bases and J by 9 bases, and 14 bases separated the two germline ends. The CDR3 has 13 residues. CDR3: CASSRGGTAEQFF. The CDR3 DNA reads TGCGCCAGCAGTAGGGGGGGTACAGCTGAGCAGTTCTTC.

The chain carries TRBV12-3 or TRBV12-4 and TRBJ2-3; no clear D. The V gene lost 2 bases and the J gene lost 4 bases, with 10 bases spanning the gap. The length of the CDR3 is 14 residues. Written as DNA, the CDR3 is TGTGCCAGCAGTTTAACTCAGACATCAGATACGCAGTATTTT. Translated: CASSLTQTSDTQYF.

This clonotype was seen many times. V and J are TRBV7-9 and TRBJ2-1; possible D gene TRBD2, 5 bases. The CDR3 covers 15 residues. From germline, CDR1 is SEHNR and CDR2 FQNEAQ (reference sequence). V shed 1 base and J shed 12 bases, with 19 bases lying between them. CDR3 amino acids: CASSLDHGLQVGQFF. As DNA, the CDR3 is TGTGCCAGCAGCTTAGATCACGGACTTCAAGTGGGGCAGTTCTTC.

In its sample, this clonotype was seen many times. The V and J genes are TRBV15 and TRBJ2-1; a possible D gene is TRBD2 (6 bases). Per germline, CDR1 LNHNV and CDR2 YYDKDF (reference sequence). The CDR3 has 14 residues. V was shortened by 5 bases and J by 5 bases, with 13 bases between the two germline ends. CDR3 sequence reads: CATSFGRQHNEQFF. The DNA for the CDR3 is TGTGCCACCAGCTTCGGGAGACAGCACAATGAGCAGTTCTTC.

V is TRBV6-2 or TRBV6-3 and J is TRBJ2-5; 12 nucleotides match TRBD2. This CDR3 region has 17 residues. With 2 bases clipped from V and 2 bases from J, the junction kept 6 bases outside the gene matches. Germline values: CDR1 MNHEY, CDR2 SVGEGT. CDR3 sequence (DNA): TGTGCCAGCAGTTACGGACTAGCGGGATCGTTGCAAGAGACCCAGTACTTC. This sequence encodes CASSYGLAGSLQETQYF.